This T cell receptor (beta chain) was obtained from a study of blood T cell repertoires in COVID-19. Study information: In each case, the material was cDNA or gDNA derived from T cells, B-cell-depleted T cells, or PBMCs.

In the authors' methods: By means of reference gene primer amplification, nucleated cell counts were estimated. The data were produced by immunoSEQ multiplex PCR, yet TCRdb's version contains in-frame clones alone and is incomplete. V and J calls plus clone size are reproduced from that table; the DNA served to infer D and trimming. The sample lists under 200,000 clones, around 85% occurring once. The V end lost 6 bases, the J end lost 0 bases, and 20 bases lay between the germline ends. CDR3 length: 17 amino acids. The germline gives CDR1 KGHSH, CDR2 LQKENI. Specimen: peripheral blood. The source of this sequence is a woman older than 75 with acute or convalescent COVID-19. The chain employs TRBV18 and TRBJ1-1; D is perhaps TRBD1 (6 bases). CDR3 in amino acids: CASSQTGRVSVNTEAFF. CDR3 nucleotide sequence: TGTGCCAGCTCCCAAACAGGGAGGGTTTCGGTGAACACTGAAGCTTTCTTT. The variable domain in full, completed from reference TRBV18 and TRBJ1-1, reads NAGVMQNPRHLVRRRGQEARLRCSPMKGHSHVYWYRQLPEEGLKFMVYLQKENIIDESGMPKERFSAEFPKEGPSILRIQQVVRGDSAAYFCASSQTGRVSVNTEAFFGQGTRLTVV.